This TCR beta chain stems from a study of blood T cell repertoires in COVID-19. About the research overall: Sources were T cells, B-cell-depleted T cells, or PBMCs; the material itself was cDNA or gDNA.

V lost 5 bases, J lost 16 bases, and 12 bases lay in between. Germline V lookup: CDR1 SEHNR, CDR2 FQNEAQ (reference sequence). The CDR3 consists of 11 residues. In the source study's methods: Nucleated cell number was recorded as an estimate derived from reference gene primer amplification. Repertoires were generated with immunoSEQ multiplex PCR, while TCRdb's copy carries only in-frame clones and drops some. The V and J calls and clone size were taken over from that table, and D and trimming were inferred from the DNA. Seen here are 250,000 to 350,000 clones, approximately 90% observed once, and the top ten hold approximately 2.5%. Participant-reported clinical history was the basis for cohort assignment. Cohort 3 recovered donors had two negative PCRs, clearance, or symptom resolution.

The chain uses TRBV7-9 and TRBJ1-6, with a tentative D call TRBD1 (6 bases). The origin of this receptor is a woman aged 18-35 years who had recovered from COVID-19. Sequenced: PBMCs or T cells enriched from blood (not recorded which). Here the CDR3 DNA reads TGTGCCAGCAGCCGGACAGCAGAGCTCCACTTT. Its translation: CASSRTAELHF.